This T cell receptor (beta chain) was documented in a study of blood T cell repertoires in COVID-19. Study background: There were acute and convalescent COVID-19 samples, and they came from the United States, Italy and Spain. PBMCs, B-cell-depleted T cells, or T cells were the source of the cDNA or gDNA that made up the material.

This CDR3 spans 15 amino acids. Per the germline V gene, CDR1 is MNHEY and CDR2 is SVGEGT. V lost 5 bases to trimming and J lost 5 bases; unmatched junction nucleotides: 6. Here immunoSEQ multiplex PCR was the method, and the copy in TCRdb shows in-frame clones only, minus some. In the table there are more than 110,000 clones, around 80% of which are singletons. What was sequenced was peripheral blood. The chain links TRBV6-2 or TRBV6-3 to TRBJ2-2, with TRBD2 matching 9 bases. The origin of this receptor is a man older than 75 with acute or convalescent COVID-19. The CDR3 reads CASSLLAGRTGELFF. The DNA for the CDR3 is TGTGCCAGCAGTCTTCTAGCGGGGAGGACCGGGGAGCTGTTTTTT.